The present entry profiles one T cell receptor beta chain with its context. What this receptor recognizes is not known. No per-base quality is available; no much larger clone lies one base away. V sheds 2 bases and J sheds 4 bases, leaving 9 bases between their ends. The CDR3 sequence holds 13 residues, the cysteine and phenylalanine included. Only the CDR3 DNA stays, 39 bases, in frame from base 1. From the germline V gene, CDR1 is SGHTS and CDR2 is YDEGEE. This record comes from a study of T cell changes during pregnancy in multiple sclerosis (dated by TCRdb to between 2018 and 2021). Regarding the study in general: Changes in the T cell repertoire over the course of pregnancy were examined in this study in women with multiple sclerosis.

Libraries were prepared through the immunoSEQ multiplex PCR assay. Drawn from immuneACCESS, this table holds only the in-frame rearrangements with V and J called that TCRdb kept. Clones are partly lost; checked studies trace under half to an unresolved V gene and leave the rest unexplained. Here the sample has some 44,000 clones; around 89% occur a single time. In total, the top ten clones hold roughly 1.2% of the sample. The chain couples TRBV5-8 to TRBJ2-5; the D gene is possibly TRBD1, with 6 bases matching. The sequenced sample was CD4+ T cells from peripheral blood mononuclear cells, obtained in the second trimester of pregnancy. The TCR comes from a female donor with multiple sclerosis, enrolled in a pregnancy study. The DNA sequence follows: TGTGCCAGCAGCTTAACAGGGACAGAGACCCAGTACTTC. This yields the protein CASSLTGTETQYF.